Listed below are T cell receptor beta chains from one sample, sequenced in a study of blood T cell repertoires in COVID-19. Libraries were prepared by immunoSEQ multiplex PCR; TCRdb keeps only in-frame clonotypes and omits some of them. This sample carries some 290,000 clones, roughly 91% of them seen once, and the ten largest clones take roughly a tenth. The sequenced sample consisted of PBMCs or T cells enriched from blood (not recorded which). The source is a woman between 25 and 40 years old who had recovered from COVID-19. CDR3s include the opening cysteine and the closing phenylalanine or tryptophan. A D gene is named only where the DNA matches it firmly. Some rows have no size entry. The others give once, few or many, or a class for an expanded clone.

CDR3: CASSINKGHTEAFF
DNA: TGTGCCAGTAGTATAAATAAGGGGCACACTGAAGCTTTCTTT
V: TRBV19
J: TRBJ1-1
size: .
D: .

CDR3: CASSLLRGGWGEYEQYF
DNA: TGTGCCAGCAGTCTCCTACGGGGCGGGTGGGGGGAATACGAGCAGTACTTC
V: TRBV27
J: TRBJ2-7
size: .
D: .

CDR3: CASSLGGGGTNEKLFF
DNA: TGTGCCAGCAGCTTAGGGGGGGGCGGGACTAATGAAAAACTGTTTTTT
V: TRBV7-2
J: TRBJ1-4
size: .
D: .

CDR3: CASSLGLADTDTQYF
DNA: TGCGCCAGCAGCTTGGGGTTAGCAGACACAGATACGCAGTATTTT
V: TRBV5-1
J: TRBJ2-3
size: .
D: .

CDR3: CASSPTESSLRGEQYF
DNA: TGCGCCAGCAGCCCAACGGAGTCTTCGCTGCGAGGCGAGCAGTACTTC
V: TRBV5-1
J: TRBJ2-7
size: once
D: .

CDR3: CASTGGLTQETQYF
DNA: TGTGCCAGCACTGGGGGACTAACTCAAGAGACCCAGTACTTC
V: TRBV6-5
J: TRBJ2-5
size: .
D: TRBD2

CDR3: CASSLPGTSVYNEQFF
DNA: TGTGCCAGCAGCTTACCCGGGACTAGCGTCTACAATGAGCAGTTCTTC
V: TRBV7-8
J: TRBJ2-1
size: .
D: TRBD2

CDR3: CASSRIRAYEQYF
DNA: TGTGCCAGCAGCCGAATCCGCGCCTACGAGCAGTACTTC
V: TRBV28
J: TRBJ2-7
size: .
D: .

CDR3: CASSVGGGRGISYEQYF
DNA: TGTGCCAGCAGCGTAGGAGGTGGCAGGGGGATTTCCTACGAGCAGTACTTC
V: TRBV9
J: TRBJ2-7
size: .
D: TRBD1

CDR3: CASSQFRDNPEKLFF
DNA: TGTGCCAGCAGCCAATTTCGGGACAACCCAGAAAAACTGTTTTTT
V: TRBV3-1/TRBV3-2
J: TRBJ1-4
size: .
D: .

CDR3: CASSTGDSTHTEAFF
DNA: TGTGCCAGCAGTACTGGGGACAGTACCCACACTGAAGCTTTCTTT
V: TRBV6-6
J: TRBJ1-1
size: once
D: TRBD1

CDR3: CSVEDRDRNPYEQYF
DNA: TGCAGCGTTGAAGACCGCGACAGAAACCCCTACGAGCAGTACTTC
V: TRBV29-1
J: TRBJ2-7
size: .
D: .

CDR3: CASSQGQAGGGYTF
DNA: TGTGCCAGCAGCCAAGGACAAGCCGGGGGTGGCTACACCTTC
V: TRBV3-1/TRBV3-2
J: TRBJ1-2
size: .
D: .

CDR3: CASSPTSGSMNEQYF
DNA: TGTGCCAGCAGCCCGACTAGCGGGAGTATGAACGAGCAGTACTTC
V: TRBV2
J: TRBJ2-7
size: .
D: TRBD2

CDR3: CASSLVPGTLSGNTIYF
DNA: TGCGCCAGCAGCTTGGTCCCCGGGACACTCTCTGGAAACACCATATATTTT
V: TRBV5-1
J: TRBJ1-3
size: .
D: .

CDR3: CASSPRMGLAGPGTYEQYF
DNA: TGTGCCAGCAGCCCCAGGATGGGACTAGCGGGGCCCGGGACCTACGAGCAGTACTTC
V: TRBV7-2
J: TRBJ2-7
size: .
D: TRBD2